A single sample gave rise to the 22 T cell receptor beta chains below, sequenced in a study of neurological immune-mediated disorders. TCRdb re-derived calls from the 5' RACE reads in MiXCR, one entry per CDR3 protein. The table shows about 50,000 distinct CDR3 sequences, with roughly 17% occurring only once. Sequencing was done on a sample of PBMCs. The receptors derive from a man aged 55 to 69 in good health.

This clonotype was observed many times. The V call is TRBV5-1, the J call TRBJ2-5; the D is unclear. This CDR3 comprises 11 residues. V lost 2 bases, J lost 5 bases, and 4 bases lay in between. Germline-derived CDR1 and CDR2 are SGHRS and YFSETQ. This chain's CDR3 is CASSFRETQYF. CDR3 coding DNA: TGCGCCAGCAGCTTTCGGGAGACCCAGTACTTC.

This clonotype occurred many times. The J gene is TRBJ2-2, the V gene TRBV20-1; 9 positions agree with TRBD2. This CDR3 comprises 14 residues. Per germline, CDR1 DFQATT and CDR2 SNEGSKA (reference sequence). With V trimmed by 5 bases and J by 2 bases, 3 bases remained unmatched. The CDR3 DNA follows: TGCAGTGCTCAGACTAGCGGAAACACCGGGGAGCTGTTTTTT. It specifies CSAQTSGNTGELFF.

This clonotype was seen ten or more times. The rearrangement uses TRBV7-2 and TRBJ2-3, with 10 bases identical to TRBD2. The CDR3 consists of 16 residues. CDR1 is SGHTA, CDR2 FQGNSA, per germline. The J segment lost 7 bases and the V segment lost 3 bases, leaving 10 bases of the junction unmatched. The CDR3 DNA sequence: TGTGCCAGCAGCTTTAGACTAGCGGGTCTGATGTATACGCAGTATTTT. It translates to CASSFRLAGLMYTQYF.

This clonotype occurred many times. This sequence joins TRBV7-2 and TRBJ1-1; 7 nucleotides line up with TRBD1. CDR1 is SGHTA, CDR2 FQGNSA, per germline. CDR3 size: 14 residues. The V gene end was trimmed by 4 bases and the J gene end by 11 bases; junction bases not matched to a gene: 13. The CDR3 is CASSSSRTGGRAFF. In DNA form, the CDR3 reads TGTGCCAGCAGCTCGAGCCGGACAGGAGGAAGGGCTTTCTTT.

Comments on this clonotype: Sequence at one end of the junction differs from germline and may be a read error. The chain carries TRBV12-3 or TRBV12-4 and TRBJ1-1; D remains unclear. This CDR3 comprises 15 residues. The CDR3 sequence is CASSLGSGGNTEAVF. As DNA, the CDR3 is TGTGCCAGCAGTTTAGGATCAGGTGGGAACACTGAAGCTGTCTTT.

This clonotype was seen many times. The chain employs TRBV3-1 and TRBJ2-7; TRBD1 aligns across 10 bases. V shed 8 bases and J 0 bases; nucleotides not matched to a gene: 7. This CDR3 has 15 amino acids. Germline V CDR1 and CDR2: LGHDT, YNNKEL (reference sequence). The CDR3 DNA reads TGTGCCAGCGGACCCGGGACAGGGGCCTCCTACGAGCAGTACTTC. It specifies CASGPGTGASYEQYF.

This clonotype was seen ten or more times. J is TRBJ1-2 and V is TRBV11-2; possible D gene TRBD1, 5 bases. Trimming stripped 0 bases from V and 7 bases from J, with 9 bases between. From germline, CDR1 is SGHAT and CDR2 FQNNGV. This CDR3 has 13 amino acids. CDR3 nucleotides: TGTGCCAGCAGCTTAGAACGGGGCACTGGCTACACCTTC. Translated: CASSLERGTGYTF.

This clonotype occurred many times. The J gene is TRBJ2-7, the V gene TRBV20-1; D remains unclear. Germline V CDR1 and CDR2: DFQATT, SNEGSKA (reference sequence). The V gene lost 5 bases and the J gene lost 1 base, with 3 bases spanning the gap. CDR3 length: 10 amino acids. CDR3 region: CSAQSYEQYF. The CDR3 nucleotides read TGCAGTGCTCAGTCCTACGAGCAGTACTTC.

This clonotype was recorded at least ten times. The chain joins TRBV5-1 to TRBJ2-3; 7 bases align to TRBD1. Trimming cost V 1 base and J 2 bases; bases outside gene matches: 4. The CDR3 is 15 amino acids. The germline gives CDR1 SGHRS, CDR2 YFSETQ. The CDR3 coding sequence is TGCGCCAGCAGCTTGAGGGGACAGAACACAGATACGCAGTATTTT. Amino acid sequence: CASSLRGQNTDTQYF. The variable domain in full, with the rest retrieved from reference TRBV5-1 and TRBJ2-3, is KAGVTQTPRYLIKTRGQQVTLSCSPISGHRSVSWYQQTPGQGLQFLFEYFSETQRNKGNFPGRFSGRQFSNSRSEMNVSTLELGDSALYLCASSLRGQNTDTQYFGPGTRLTVL.

This clonotype was picked up many times. The chain employs TRBV3-1 and TRBJ1-1; D is unclear. The CDR3 loop spans 15 amino acids. Germline CDR1 and CDR2: LGHDT and YNNKEL (reference sequence). Trimming took off 2 bases at V and 2 bases at J, with 12 bases between the two ends. As DNA, the CDR3 is TGTGCCAGCAGCCAATTATTGGGGAAAAACACTGAAGCTTTCTTT. Encoded protein: CASSQLLGKNTEAFF.

This clonotype was recorded at least ten times. The chain combines TRBV9 with TRBJ2-1, with D possibly being TRBD1 (6 bases). V lost 0 bases and J 9 bases, leaving 16 bases between the germline ends. Germline loops: CDR1 SGDLS, CDR2 YYNGEE. The CDR3 extends over 15 amino acids. CDR3 protein: CASSVATDSVGEQFF. For the CDR3, the DNA is TGTGCCAGCAGCGTAGCTACGGACAGCGTGGGTGAGCAGTTCTTC.

This clonotype occurred many times. The V and J genes are TRBV7-8 and TRBJ2-7; D may match TRBD1 or TRBD2 (6 bases each). CDR1 and CDR2 from the germline V gene are SGHVS and FQNEAQ. The CDR3 runs to 18 residues. V was clipped by 5 bases and J by 4 bases, with 27 bases between them. As DNA, the CDR3 is TGTGCCAGCAGCCCACCGCTCAGGGCGAGGAGGGACAAATACGAGCAGTACTTC. Protein product: CASSPPLRARRDKYEQYF.

This clonotype was found many times. This chain joins TRBV20-1 and TRBJ2-7; TRBD2 matches at 11 bases. V was pared by 6 bases and J by 6 bases, with 10 bases of the junction left unmatched. This CDR3 is 14 amino acids long. The V gene's germline CDR1 is DFQATT and CDR2 SNEGSKA (reference sequence). The DNA of the CDR3 is TGCAGTGCAACCATAGCGGGAGGGCGCGGCGAGCAGTACTTC. As protein: CSATIAGGRGEQYF.

This clonotype was seen repeatedly, ten times or more. The chain has TRBV5-1 and TRBJ2-2, with 8 bases matching TRBD1. Germline trimming cut 2 bases from V and 5 bases from J; bases unmatched to any gene: 11. Per the germline V gene, CDR1 is SGHRS and CDR2 is YFSETQ. The CDR3 is 17 amino acids. CDR3 DNA sequence: TGCGCCAGCAGCTTAGGGACAGGACTCTTGGATACCGGGGAGCTGTTTTTT. Protein product: CASSLGTGLLDTGELFF.

This clonotype has at least ten counts. The chain joins TRBV6-5 to TRBJ2-5; a possible D gene is TRBD2 (5 bases). V dropped 6 bases and J dropped 4 bases, with 15 bases sitting between them. The V gene's germline CDR1 is MNHEY and CDR2 SVGAGI. This CDR3 spans 14 amino acids. The CDR3 nucleotides are TGTGCCAGCAGCCCCCTCGGGGAGATAGAGACCCAGTACTTC. As protein: CASSPLGEIETQYF.

The sample holds many counts of this clonotype. The genes are TRBV5-1 and TRBJ2-7; 8 bases are a match to TRBD1. V lost 2 bases to trimming and J lost 4 bases; unmatched junction nucleotides: 8. This CDR3 is built from 15 residues. Germline CDR1 and CDR2: SGHRS and YFSETQ. The CDR3 DNA reads as TGCGCCAGCAGCTTAGAACCCGGGACAGGATACGAGCAGTACTTC. Its translation is CASSLEPGTGYEQYF.

In its sample, this clonotype was seen many times. V is TRBV11-2 and J is TRBJ2-2; D might be TRBD1 (6 bases). V was trimmed by 3 bases and J by 4 bases, leaving 18 bases between them. The CDR3 loop spans 17 amino acids. Germline-derived CDR1 and CDR2 are SGHAT and FQNNGV. CDR3 protein: CASSFGAYAGATGELFF. The CDR3 coding sequence is TGTGCCAGCAGCTTTGGAGCGTATGCAGGGGCCACCGGGGAGCTGTTTTTT.

There are a few counts of this clonotype. The chain recombines TRBV7-9 with TRBJ1-4, with D unclear. Between the trimmed V and J ends, which lost 4 bases and 8 bases, there was a span of 8 bases. The germline V gene has CDR1 SEHNR and CDR2 FQNEAQ (reference sequence). The CDR3 extends over 12 amino acids. The CDR3 sequence: CASSSTGEKLFF. DNA of the CDR3: TGTGCCAGCAGCTCTACGGGCGAAAAACTGTTTTTT.

At least ten counts were recorded for this clonotype. The rearrangement joins TRBV20-1 to TRBJ2-1; D possibly corresponds to TRBD2 (7 bases). V was shortened by 5 bases and J by 4 bases, with 15 bases between the two germline ends. CDR3 length: 14 residues. From germline, CDR1 is DFQATT and CDR2 SNEGSKA (reference sequence). The CDR3 bases are TGCAGTGCTGAGGGGGGGACCCGATACAATGAGCAGTTCTTC. Its protein is CSAEGGTRYNEQFF.

Comment on this clonotype: Because it lacks the conserved phenylalanine or tryptophan at the end, this CDR3 is likely a read error. The chain is built from TRBV29-1 and TRBJ2-7, with 8 bases that match TRBD2. The CDR3 extends over 13 amino acids. CDR1 SQVTM and CDR2 ANQGSEA come from the germline V gene. Unmatched junction bases numbered 11, after V lost 6 bases and J lost 7 bases. The CDR3 bases are TGCAGCGTCGGACTAGCAACGGTGGGGGAGCAGTACCTC. It translates to CSVGLATVGEQYL.

In this sample, this clonotype turned up many times. This chain links TRBV29-1 with TRBJ1-2; 10 bases fit TRBD1. CDR1 SQVTM and CDR2 ANQGSEA come from the germline V gene. This CDR3 is 15 amino acids long. V was pared by 7 bases and J by 2 bases, with 10 bases of the junction left unmatched. The CDR3 nucleotides are TGCAGCGCCCAAGGGACAGGGGCGTCGAACTATGGCTACACCTTC. Translating it yields CSAQGTGASNYGYTF.

By share, this clonotype counts as medium-sized. This chain connects TRBV20-1 to TRBJ2-1; 8 nucleotides match TRBD2. Looked up from germline, CDR1 is DFQATT and CDR2 is SNEGSKA (reference sequence). Germline trimming cut 5 bases from V and 8 bases from J; bases unmatched to any gene: 8. This CDR3 contains 13 residues. CDR3 DNA: TGCAGTGCTCCGGGAGGGCCAATCGATGAGCAGTTCTTC. Its protein is CSAPGGPIDEQFF.